The sequence of this T cell receptor beta chain was determined in a study of shared clonotypes between healthy human individuals. Assay used: immunoSEQ multiplex PCR; TCRdb lists only in-frame clones, some missing. This sample has some 580,000 clones, with around 97% found just once. Germline V CDR1 and CDR2: MNHNS, SASEGT. V was clipped by 2 bases and J by 11 bases, with 21 bases between them. The CDR3 sequence is 15 residues long. The specimen sequenced was naive CD4+ T cells sorted from blood. Specified subset: CD45RA+ positively selected. The chain recombines TRBV6-1 with TRBJ1-2, with a weak D call TRBD1 (6 bases). This clonotype was obtained from a woman aged 25 to 39 in good health. The CDR3 DNA sequence: TGTGCCAGCAGTGAAAGAGGGGAAACAGGGTTGGGTTACACCTTC. Translation: CASSERGETGLGYTF.